This note documents a single T cell receptor beta chain sequence. Time point here: newly diagnosed GD, antithyroid drugs for less than 3 months. PBMCs provided the RNA from which the TCR library was made. Combining iRepertoire HTBI primers with Arm-PCR of CDR3 regions, the authors built TCR beta libraries. TCRdb used MiXCR to reprocess the multiplex PCR reads, holding one entry per CDR3 protein. The profile covers hundreds of thousands of distinct CDR3 sequences, with roughly 15% appearing a single time and around a sixth taken by the ten largest. V lost 7 bases to trimming and J lost 2 bases; unmatched junction nucleotides: 8. The CDR3 loop spans 15 amino acids. The data are from a study of regulatory T cells in long-lasting Graves disease. In addition, the sample was reused for a study of T cells in Graves' hyperthyroidism and ophthalmopathy.

The rearrangement uses TRBV12-3 or TRBV12-4 and TRBJ2-1, with 7 bases matching TRBD2. The specimen comprised peripheral blood mononuclear cells (PBMCs), sampled at new diagnosis, from a patient treated with antithyroid drugs. This sequence originates from a woman under 40 with Graves disease. CDR3 bases: TGTGCCAGCACCCAGAGCGGGAACACCTACAATGAGCAGTTCTTC. This codes for CASTQSGNTYNEQFF.